These T cell receptor beta chains were read from a single sample in a study of CD8+ T cells in alopecia areata. Profiled with immunoSEQ multiplex PCR; TCRdb holds only in-frame clones, not every one. The data hold around 200,000 clones, with around 50% observed a single time. Sequenced here: CD8+ T cells sorted from blood, sampled at week 24, from a patient treated with tofacitinib. These receptors came from a human donor with alopecia areata. CDR3s include the opening cysteine and the closing phenylalanine or tryptophan. The order of the fields is V gene, D gene, clone size, J gene, CDR3 protein, CDR3 DNA. A D gene is named only where the DNA matches it firmly. The size of a clone is reported for some rows only, either as once, few or many, or as a class for expanded clones.

V: TRBV2; D: NA; size: few; J: TRBJ1-5; CDR3: CASEWDSNQPQHF; DNA: TGTGCCAGCGAGTGGGACAGCAATCAGCCCCAGCATTTT
V: TRBV13; D: NA; size: NA; J: TRBJ2-5; CDR3: CASSGTPTHETQYF; DNA: TGTGCCAGCAGCGGGACCCCTACGCATGAGACCCAGTACTTC
V: TRBV29-1; D: NA; size: few; J: TRBJ1-3; CDR3: CSSLGGEGGNTIYF; DNA: TGCAGCTCCCTCGGGGGGGAAGGTGGAAACACCATATATTTT
V: TRBV20-1; D: NA; size: NA; J: TRBJ1-2; CDR3: CSARDYGYTF; DNA: TGCAGTGCTAGGGACTATGGCTACACCTTC
V: TRBV2; D: TRBD2; size: NA; J: TRBJ2-5; CDR3: CATSPTASGGTQYF; DNA: TGTGCCACATCCCCTACAGCTAGCGGGGGGACCCAGTACTTC
V: TRBV2; D: TRBD2; size: NA; J: TRBJ2-1; CDR3: CASSEGYSGGAFNEQFF; DNA: TGTGCCAGCAGTGAGGGATATAGCGGGGGGGCCTTCAATGAGCAGTTCTTC
V: TRBV7-2; D: NA; size: NA; J: TRBJ1-2; CDR3: CAFRSPGGYTF; DNA: TGTGCCTTCAGGAGCCCCGGAGGCTACACCTTC
V: TRBV27; D: NA; size: NA; J: TRBJ1-6; CDR3: CASCTGNSPLHF; DNA: TGTGCCAGCTGCACAGGCAATTCACCCCTCCACTTT
V: TRBV5-1; D: TRBD1; size: NA; J: TRBJ2-1; CDR3: CASAQGVDYNEQFF; DNA: TGCGCCAGCGCACAGGGGGTAGACTACAATGAGCAGTTCTTC
V: TRBV6-6; D: NA; size: NA; J: TRBJ2-4; CDR3: CASSLDGEAKNIQYF; DNA: TGTGCCAGCAGCTTGGACGGGGAAGCCAAAAACATTCAGTACTTC
V: TRBV5-6; D: NA; size: NA; J: TRBJ1-4; CDR3: CASSLAGEATNEKLFF; DNA: TGTGCCAGCAGCTTGGCAGGGGAGGCGACTAATGAAAAACTGTTTTTT
V: TRBV7-6; D: TRBD2; size: NA; J: TRBJ2-5; CDR3: CASSLGYRLAGEETQYF; DNA: TGTGCCAGCAGCTTAGGGTACCGACTAGCGGGGGAAGAGACCCAGTACTTC
V: TRBV29-1; D: TRBD1; size: NA; J: TRBJ1-1; CDR3: CSVPGTGGEAFF; DNA: TGCAGCGTTCCCGGGACAGGGGGTGAAGCTTTCTTT
V: TRBV2; D: NA; size: once; J: TRBJ1-1; CDR3: CASSESRQGPTEAFF; DNA: TGTGCCAGCAGTGAATCGCGGCAGGGGCCCACTGAAGCTTTCTTT
V: TRBV14; D: TRBD1; size: medium-sized; J: TRBJ1-3; CDR3: CASSPDRLDIGNTIYF; DNA: TGTGCCAGCAGCCCGGACAGGCTCGACATAGGAAACACCATATATTTT
V: TRBV13; D: TRBD1; size: few; J: TRBJ1-6; CDR3: CASSLRQGALSPLHF; DNA: TGTGCCAGCAGCTTAAGGCAGGGGGCATTATCACCCCTCCACTTT
V: TRBV23-1; D: NA; size: few; J: TRBJ1-4; CDR3: CASSQVSGVWTNEKLFF; DNA: TGCGCCAGCAGTCAAGTCTCAGGGGTGTGGACTAATGAAAAACTGTTTTTT
V: TRBV15; D: NA; size: NA; J: TRBJ2-2; CDR3: CATSRGIGAGELFF; DNA: TGTGCCACCAGCAGAGGTATCGGGGCCGGGGAGCTGTTTTTT
V: TRBV2; D: NA; size: NA; J: TRBJ2-7; CDR3: CASRAQGHPDEQYF; DNA: TGTGCCAGCAGGGCACAGGGCCACCCCGACGAGCAGTACTTC
V: TRBV6-5; D: TRBD2; size: once; J: TRBJ2-1; CDR3: CASRGLAGGNEQFF; DNA: TGTGCCAGCAGGGGACTAGCGGGGGGCAATGAGCAGTTCTTC
V: TRBV29-1; D: NA; size: NA; J: TRBJ2-1; CDR3: CSVVGGEQFF; DNA: TGCAGCGTTGTCGGGGGCGAGCAGTTCTTC
V: TRBV29-1; D: NA; size: NA; J: TRBJ2-3; CDR3: CSVDWGIADTQYF; DNA: TGCAGCGTTGACTGGGGGATCGCAGATACGCAGTATTTT
V: TRBV10-2; D: TRBD2; size: NA; J: TRBJ2-7; CDR3: CASSVLAGSVEQYF; DNA: TGCGCCAGCAGTGTTCTAGCGGGGTCGGTCGAGCAGTACTTC
V: TRBV12-5; D: NA; size: NA; J: TRBJ1-1; CDR3: CASGWGGDSEAFF; DNA: TGTGCTAGTGGTTGGGGCGGGGACTCTGAAGCTTTCTTT